This T cell receptor beta chain originates from a study of response to subunit inactivated influenza vaccine. Ten or more counts support this clonotype. TCRdb fed the RT-PCR reads into MiXCR, producing one record per CDR3 protein. This sample has around 530,000 distinct CDR3 sequences, with more than 15% found just once. The sequence derives from a man between 50 and 69 years old who received an inactivated influenza vaccine. The sample here was CD4+ T cells sorted from PBMCs, taken 23 months after vaccination.

CDR3 sequence (DNA): TGTGCCAGCAGCTTCAACGGGTTGGGGACAGATACGCAGTATTTT. Protein sequence: CASSFNGLGTDTQYF. This chain connects TRBV11-2 to TRBJ2-3; D gene unclear. The V gene lost 3 bases and the J gene lost 3 bases, with 13 bases spanning the gap. Per germline, CDR1 SGHAT and CDR2 FQNNGV. This CDR3 has 15 residues. The whole variable domain, remainder taken from reference TRBV11-2 and TRBJ2-3, is EAGVAQSPRYKIIEKRQSVAFWCNPISGHATLYWYQQILGQGPKLLIQFQNNGVVDDSQLPKDRFSAERLKGVDSTLKIQPAKLEDSAVYLCASSFNGLGTDTQYFGPGTRLTVL.